This T cell receptor beta chain was identified in a study of human T cells and chemical hapten exposure. Study summary: Diphenylcyclopropenone doses were given weekly to the scalps of patients across the approximately 24-week study. Study results and limitations: Expanded TCR sets contained significantly more large CDR3 similarity clusters than controls. Among TCRs, those above 1 in 1000 frequency were unaffected by DPC sensitization.

There are many counts of this clonotype. Its target is not known. Documented time point: patch test 2, 6 weeks after DPC sensitization. Treatment meaning: therapeutic diphenylcyclopropenone sensitization with weekly scalp DPC. Every donor had alopecia and was 18 to 70 years old; all were suitable for DPC. TCRdb re-called the RACE reads through MiXCR, storing one row per CDR3 protein. The profile covers approximately 120,000 distinct CDR3 sequences, with 9.2% appearing a single time and more than 3% taken by the ten largest. J was trimmed by 1 base and V by 10 bases; bases with no gene match: 9. Looked up from germline, CDR1 is MGHDK and CDR2 is SYGVNS. This CDR3 region has 15 residues.

V usage is TRBV25-1 and J usage is TRBJ2-2, with 7 bases fitting TRBD1. Specimen: whole blood, collected in connection with sensitization to the hapten diphenylcyclopropenone (DPC). The sequence derives from a woman between 40 and 50 years old with alopecia areata. Some clones in this sample may be carry-over from other donors' samples. CDR3: CATSHRTGNTGELFF. The CDR3 DNA is TGTGCCACCTCACATAGGACAGGGAACACCGGGGAGCTGTTTTTT.